The source of this T cell receptor (beta chain) is a study of T cells after somatic rescue of genetic block. The protocol was immunoSEQ multiplex PCR, while the TCRdb copy is restricted to in-frame clones and leaves out a portion. The sample gives about 70,000 clones, about 90% of which show up once; around 3% is in the top ten. This CDR3 is built from 15 residues. V was pared by 0 bases and J by 2 bases, with 8 bases between. Germline loops: CDR1 LNHDA, CDR2 SQIVND (reference sequence). Sequencing used peripheral blood mononuclear cells (PBMCs). V and J are TRBV19 and TRBJ1-5; D unclear. The receptor comes from a man aged 40-55 years. The CDR3 DNA follows: TGTGCCAGTAGTATAGATACCAGGCGCAATCAGCCCCAGCATTTT. Protein: CASSIDTRRNQPQHF. Full variable domain (remainder filled in from reference TRBV19 and TRBJ1-5): DGGITQSPKYLFRKEGQNVTLSCEQNLNHDAMYWYRQDPGQGLRLIYYSQIVNDFQKGDIAEGYSVSREKKESFPLTVTSAQKNPTAFYLCASSIDTRRNQPQHFGDGTRLSIL.